This is a list of T cell receptor beta chains from one sample in a study of cytomegalovirus exposure and HLA in healthy donors. The table came from immunoSEQ multiplex PCR; TCRdb's copy has only in-frame clones and leaves some out. Of roughly 260,000 clones detected, nearly 90% appear once; the ten largest clones hold roughly 0.4%. Sample: PBMCs. These receptors were obtained from a woman in her late teens or twenties in good health and CMV-seronegative. Both conserved end residues are part of each CDR3. D genes are given only for firm matches. Clone size, where shown, is once, few, many, or a class for clones that have expanded.

cdr3_aa | cdr3_nt | j_call | d_call | clone_size | v_call
CASSIDPGHTGELFF | TGTGCCAGTAGTATAGATCCAGGGCACACCGGGGAGCTGTTTTTT | TRBJ2-2 | . | . | TRBV19
CASSSAGGGYTEAFF | TGTGCCAGCAGTTCCGCGGGAGGGGGCTACACTGAAGCTTTCTTT | TRBJ1-1 | TRBD1 | . | TRBV28
CASSKVAGLREQYF | TGTGCCAGCAGCAAGGTTGCGGGGCTTCGCGAGCAGTACTTC | TRBJ2-7 | . | . | TRBV6-4
CASSLDRGSNQPQHF | TGTGCCAGCAGCTTGGACAGGGGAAGCAATCAGCCCCAGCATTTT | TRBJ1-5 | TRBD1 | once | TRBV5-6
CASSRDRRPNEKLFF | TGTGCCAGCAGCCGAGACAGGAGACCAAATGAAAAACTGTTTTTT | TRBJ1-4 | . | . | TRBV6-5
CASSFRRLASNEQFF | TGTGCCAGCAGTTTTCGGCGCCTAGCAAGCAATGAGCAGTTCTTC | TRBJ2-1 | . | . | TRBV28
CASSPRDRAGEQFF | TGTGCCAGCAGCCCCCGGGACAGGGCGGGTGAGCAGTTCTTC | TRBJ2-1 | TRBD1 | once | TRBV5-6
CASSMDINNQPQHF | TGTGCCAGCAGCATGGACATCAACAATCAGCCCCAGCATTTT | TRBJ1-5 | . | few | TRBV16
CASTQGQGREKLFF | TGTGCCAGCACCCAGGGACAGGGGAGGGAAAAACTGTTTTTT | TRBJ1-4 | TRBD1 | . | TRBV28
CASSLTGVRSNQPQHF | TGTGCCAGCAGCCTGACAGGGGTTCGGAGCAATCAGCCCCAGCATTTT | TRBJ1-5 | TRBD1 | . | TRBV6-6
CAIRGGQFNTEAFF | TGTGCCATCAGGGGGGGACAGTTTAACACTGAAGCTTTCTTT | TRBJ1-1 | TRBD1 | . | TRBV10-3
CASSKQGFAGYGYTF | TGTGCCAGCAGTAAACAGGGGTTTGCCGGCTATGGCTACACCTTC | TRBJ1-2 | TRBD1 | . | TRBV6-5
CASSFSGVNTEAFF | TGTGCCAGCAGTTTTAGCGGGGTGAACACTGAAGCTTTCTTT | TRBJ1-1 | . | . | TRBV27
CASSGQGNYGYTF | TGTGCCAGCAGCGGACAGGGGAACTATGGCTACACCTTC | TRBJ1-2 | TRBD1 | . | TRBV9
CASRGQTNDAYNSPLHF | TGTGCCAGCAGGGGCCAGACGAACGATGCCTATAATTCACCCCTCCACTTT | TRBJ1-6 | . | once | TRBV21-1
CASSQDGTGGMYNSPLHF | TGCGCCAGCAGCCAAGATGGTACAGGGGGAATGTATAATTCACCCCTCCACTTT | TRBJ1-6 | TRBD1 | . | TRBV4-3
CASRGQGETEAFF | TGTGCCAGCAGAGGACAGGGTGAGACTGAAGCTTTCTTT | TRBJ1-1 | TRBD1 | . | TRBV27
CASSPGQGRNTGELFF | TGCGCCAGCAGCCCGGGACAGGGTAGGAACACCGGGGAGCTGTTTTTT | TRBJ2-2 | TRBD1 | . | TRBV4-3
CASRVQGGGKTEAFF | TGTGCCAGCAGGGTACAGGGAGGGGGAAAAACTGAAGCTTTCTTT | TRBJ1-1 | . | . | TRBV5-6
CASSVGRRNIGGEAFF | TGTGCCAGCAGCGTAGGACGGAGGAACATAGGAGGTGAAGCTTTCTTT | TRBJ1-1 | . | . | TRBV9
CASSLWGTSGAYEQYF | TGTGCCAGCAGTTTATGGGGGACTAGCGGTGCCTACGAGCAGTACTTC | TRBJ2-7 | TRBD2 | . | TRBV28
CASRVTGATQPQHF | TGTGCCAGCAGAGTAACAGGCGCCACTCAGCCCCAGCATTTT | TRBJ1-5 | . | . | TRBV28
CASSWGLRYQETQYF | TGTGCCAGCAGCTGGGGACTACGGTACCAAGAGACCCAGTACTTC | TRBJ2-5 | TRBD2 | . | TRBV7-2
CASSLGGTDNEQFF | TGTGCCAGCAGCTTGGGGGGGACAGACAATGAGCAGTTCTTC | TRBJ2-1 | TRBD1 | . | TRBV5-4
CASSPTANTEAFF | TGTGCCAGCAGCCCGACAGCTAACACTGAAGCTTTCTTT | TRBJ1-1 | . | . | TRBV11-2
CASSPAPGQAYEQYF | TGTGCCAGCAGTCCCGCGCCGGGACAGGCCTACGAGCAGTACTTC | TRBJ2-7 | TRBD1 | . | TRBV7-3
CASSSPGEVYGYTF | TGTGCCAGCAGCTCTCCAGGGGAAGTCTATGGCTACACCTTC | TRBJ1-2 | . | . | TRBV7-9
CASSPEATELGSYNEQFF | TGCGCCAGCAGCCCGGAGGCCACGGAACTAGGCTCCTACAATGAGCAGTTCTTC | TRBJ2-1 | . | . | TRBV5-1
CASSPRRADTQYF | TGTGCCAGCAGCCCCCGGAGGGCAGATACGCAGTATTTT | TRBJ2-3 | . | . | TRBV21-1
CASSLKTGGETQYF | TGCGCCAGCAGCTTGAAGACAGGGGGAGAGACCCAGTACTTC | TRBJ2-5 | TRBD1 | . | TRBV5-1
CASSLQGGSYNSPLHF | TGTGCCAGCAGCTTACAAGGGGGCTCCTATAATTCACCCCTCCACTTT | TRBJ1-6 | . | . | TRBV13
CASRTQSNTGELFF | TGTGCCAGCAGGACACAGTCGAACACCGGGGAGCTGTTTTTT | TRBJ2-2 | . | . | TRBV6-1
CASSLGQVNQPQHF | TGTGCCAGCAGTTTGGGACAGGTTAATCAGCCCCAGCATTTT | TRBJ1-5 | TRBD1 | . | TRBV27
CASSLNGGDRLYEQYF | TGTGCCAGCAGCTTAAACGGGGGAGACAGACTATACGAGCAGTACTTC | TRBJ2-7 | . | . | TRBV7-6
CASSDGGATDTQYF | TGTGCCAGCAGTGACGGGGGAGCGACAGATACGCAGTATTTT | TRBJ2-3 | . | . | TRBV25-1
CASSLEGTGIYEQYF | TGTGCCAGCAGCTTAGAAGGGACAGGGATCTACGAGCAGTACTTC | TRBJ2-7 | TRBD1 | . | TRBV7-2
CASSLDRVRGDTEAFF | TGTGCCAGCAGCTTAGACCGGGTCAGGGGGGACACTGAAGCTTTCTTT | TRBJ1-1 | TRBD1 | . | TRBV7-8
CASSLVAASRAFF | TGTGCCAGCAGCTTGGTTGCGGCTTCGAGGGCTTTCTTT | TRBJ1-1 | . | . | TRBV7-3
CASSHHLTGTSNQPQHF | TGCGCCAGCAGTCATCACCTGACAGGGACTAGCAATCAGCCCCAGCATTTT | TRBJ1-5 | TRBD1 | . | TRBV23-1
CASSQSRGTGYGYTF | TGTGCCAGCAGCCAATCTCGGGGGACGGGCTATGGCTACACCTTC | TRBJ1-2 | . | . | TRBV16
CASSLTGSQPQHF | TGTGCCAGCAGCTTGACAGGGTCTCAGCCCCAGCATTTT | TRBJ1-5 | TRBD1 | . | TRBV11-2
CAISEYGTGRYEQYF | TGTGCCATCAGTGAGTACGGGACAGGGCGTTACGAGCAGTACTTC | TRBJ2-7 | TRBD1 | . | TRBV10-3
CASSYGTGYGYTF | TGCGCCAGCAGCTACGGGACAGGTTATGGCTACACCTTC | TRBJ1-2 | TRBD1 | . | TRBV5-1
CASSLAWGHQETQYF | TGTGCCAGCAGCTTAGCTTGGGGCCACCAAGAGACCCAGTACTTC | TRBJ2-5 | . | . | TRBV7-2
CASSSQPDREGTGELFF | TGTGCCAGCAGCAGTCAACCGGACAGGGAGGGCACCGGGGAGCTGTTTTTT | TRBJ2-2 | . | . | TRBV11-3
CASSSFQEYSNQPQHF | TGTGCCAGCAGTTCCTTTCAGGAATATAGCAATCAGCCCCAGCATTTT | TRBJ1-5 | . | . | TRBV28
CASSQDSDHSPLHF | TGCGCCAGCAGCCAAGATTCAGATCATTCACCCCTCCACTTT | TRBJ1-6 | . | . | TRBV4-1
CASSSILGDYSPLHF | TGTGCCAGCAGTTCCATCTTGGGCGATTACTCACCCCTCCACTTT | TRBJ1-6 | . | . | TRBV28
CASSMGSGGNNEQFF | TGTGCCAGTAGTATGGGTAGCGGGGGCAACAATGAGCAGTTCTTC | TRBJ2-1 | TRBD2 | . | TRBV19
CASSPVMDSGYEQYF | TGCGCCAGCAGCCCAGTGATGGACAGTGGTTACGAGCAGTACTTC | TRBJ2-7 | . | . | TRBV4-3
CASSLGQGRPYEQYF | TGCGCCAGCAGCTTAGGACAGGGTCGGCCCTACGAGCAGTACTTC | TRBJ2-7 | TRBD1 | once | TRBV5-1
CASSLVTLEEQYF | TGTGCCAGCAGCTTAGTCACCCTTGAGGAGCAGTACTTC | TRBJ2-7 | . | . | TRBV11-2
CASSPGQGNSPLHF | TGCGCCAGCAGCCCGGGACAGGGAAATTCACCCCTCCACTTT | TRBJ1-6 | TRBD1 | . | TRBV5-1
CASSYSRLAEEFF | TGTGCCAGCAGTTACTCGAGGCTAGCCGAGGAGTTCTTC | TRBJ2-1 | . | . | TRBV6-5
CASIKPRRGSDTDTQYF | TGTGCCAGCATTAAACCCCGACGGGGGTCGGACACAGATACGCAGTATTTT | TRBJ2-3 | . | . | TRBV7-9
CASSLTGPNYGYTF | TGTGCCAGCAGCTTGACAGGGCCTAACTATGGCTACACCTTC | TRBJ1-2 | . | once | TRBV5-6
CASSLVGNTEAFF | TGTGCCAGCAGCTTAGTCGGTAACACTGAAGCTTTCTTT | TRBJ1-1 | . | . | TRBV11-3
CASSLLADNEQFF | TGTGCCAGCAGTTTACTAGCGGACAATGAGCAGTTCTTC | TRBJ2-1 | TRBD2 | . | TRBV27
CASSQTDRRNTEAFF | TGCGCCAGCAGCCAAACCGACAGGCGGAACACTGAAGCTTTCTTT | TRBJ1-1 | . | . | TRBV4-1